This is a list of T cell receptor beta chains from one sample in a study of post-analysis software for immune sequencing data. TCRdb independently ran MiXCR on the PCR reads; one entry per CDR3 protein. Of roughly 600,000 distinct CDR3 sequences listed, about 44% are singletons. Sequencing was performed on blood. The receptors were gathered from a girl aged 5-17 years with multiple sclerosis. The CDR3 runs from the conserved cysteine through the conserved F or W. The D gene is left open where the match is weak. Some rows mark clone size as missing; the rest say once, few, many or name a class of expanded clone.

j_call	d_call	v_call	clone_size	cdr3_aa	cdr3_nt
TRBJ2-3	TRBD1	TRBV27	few	CASSPSGQGSTDTQYF	TGTGCCAGCAGTCCGTCGGGACAGGGGAGCACAGATACGCAGTATTTT
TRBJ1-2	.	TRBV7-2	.	CASILGYGYTF	TGTGCCAGCATCCTAGGCTATGGCTACACCTTC
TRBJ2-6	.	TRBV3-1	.	CASSPGGAPVSGANVLTF	TGTGCCAGCAGCCCAGGGGGGGCTCCCGTCTCTGGGGCCAACGTCCTGACTTTC
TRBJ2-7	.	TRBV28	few	CASSPPQLGEQYF	TGTGCCAGCAGCCCCCCCCAGTTAGGCGAGCAGTACTTC
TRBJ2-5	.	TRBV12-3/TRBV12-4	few	CASSFRTPQETQYF	TGTGCCAGCAGTTTCCGGACCCCTCAAGAGACCCAGTACTTC
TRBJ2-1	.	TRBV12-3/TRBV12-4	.	CASRRDGRNEQFF	TGTGCCAGCAGGAGGGATGGTAGGAATGAGCAGTTCTTC
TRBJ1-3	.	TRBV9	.	CASSVGSSGNTIYF	TGTGCCAGCAGCGTAGGAAGCTCTGGAAACACCATATATTTT
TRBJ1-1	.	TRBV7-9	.	CASSLAARRTEAFF	TGTGCCAGCAGCTTAGCAGCCCGGAGGACTGAAGCTTTCTTT
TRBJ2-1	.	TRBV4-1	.	CASSQDVLVKEGEQFF	TGCGCCAGCAGCCAAGATGTACTAGTCAAGGAAGGTGAGCAGTTCTTC
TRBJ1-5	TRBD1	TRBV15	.	CATSTSRGLGQPQHF	TGTGCCACCAGCACCTCTAGGGGGCTCGGTCAGCCCCAGCATTTT
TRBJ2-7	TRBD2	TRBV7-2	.	CASSFLTSGGAEQYF	TGTGCCAGCAGCTTTCTGACTAGCGGGGGGGCCGAGCAGTACTTC
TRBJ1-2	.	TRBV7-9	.	CASSSLAYGYTF	TGTGCCAGCAGCTCCCTGGCGTATGGCTACACCTTC
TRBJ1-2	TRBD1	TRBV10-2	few	CASRRDRVKYTF	TGCGCCAGCAGGCGGGACAGGGTGAAATACACCTTC
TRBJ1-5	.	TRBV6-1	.	CASRQNSNQPQHF	TGTGCCAGCAGACAGAATAGCAATCAGCCCCAGCATTTT
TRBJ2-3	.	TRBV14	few	CASRAGDTQYF	TGTGCCAGCAGGGCGGGGGATACGCAGTATTTT
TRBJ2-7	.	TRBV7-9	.	CASSLTRSHEQYF	TGTGCCAGCAGCCTGACTAGATCGCACGAGCAGTACTTC
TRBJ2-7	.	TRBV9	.	CASSASSDEQYF	TGTGCCAGCAGCGCGTCTAGCGACGAGCAGTACTTC
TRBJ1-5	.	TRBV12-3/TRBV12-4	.	CASTANRDKNQPQHF	TGTGCCAGCACCGCAAACCGGGATAAAAATCAGCCCCAGCATTTT
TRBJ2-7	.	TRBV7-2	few	CASTVNLYGEQYF	TGTGCCAGCACCGTAAACCTCTACGGCGAGCAGTACTTC
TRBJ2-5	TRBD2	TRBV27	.	CASSQAGGRWETQYF	TGTGCCAGCAGTCAAGCGGGAGGGCGGTGGGAGACCCAGTACTTC
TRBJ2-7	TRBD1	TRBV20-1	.	CSAKGQAYEQYF	TGCAGTGCTAAGGGACAGGCTTACGAGCAGTACTTC
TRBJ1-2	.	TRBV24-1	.	CAAPYPFNYGYTF	TGTGCCGCCCCGTACCCGTTCAACTATGGCTACACCTTC
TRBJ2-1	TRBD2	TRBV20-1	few	CSAREASGDHNEQFF	TGCAGTGCTAGAGAGGCTAGCGGGGACCACAATGAGCAGTTCTTC
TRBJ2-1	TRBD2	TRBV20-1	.	CSARETSGGREQFF	TGCAGTGCTAGAGAGACTAGCGGGGGCCGAGAGCAGTTCTTC
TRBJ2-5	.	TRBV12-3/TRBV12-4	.	CASSLVSRSQETQYF	TGTGCCAGCAGTTTAGTCAGTAGGAGTCAAGAGACCCAGTACTTC
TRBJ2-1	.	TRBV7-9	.	CASSSQSYEQFF	TGTGCCAGCAGCTCGCAGAGCTATGAGCAGTTCTTC
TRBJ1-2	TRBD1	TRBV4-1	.	CASSQVTGVYGYTF	TGCGCCAGCAGCCAAGTGACAGGGGTCTATGGCTACACCTTC
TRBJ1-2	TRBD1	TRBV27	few	CASSQREQGSYTF	TGTGCCAGCAGTCAAAGGGAACAGGGGAGCTACACCTTC
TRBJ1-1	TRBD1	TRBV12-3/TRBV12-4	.	CASSLGTGVGAFF	TGTGCCAGCAGTTTGGGGACAGGGGTGGGAGCTTTCTTT
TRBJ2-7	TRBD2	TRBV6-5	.	CASRLRAGDFYEQYF	TGTGCCAGCAGGCTCCGAGCGGGAGACTTTTACGAGCAGTACTTC
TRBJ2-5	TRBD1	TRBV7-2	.	CASSLIHNGQTGIEETQYF	TGTGCCAGCAGCTTAATACATAACGGCCAGACAGGGATTGAAGAGACCCAGTACTTC
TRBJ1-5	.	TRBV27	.	CASRQGRGRRPQHF	TGTGCCAGCAGACAAGGACGGGGGCGGCGGCCCCAGCATTTT
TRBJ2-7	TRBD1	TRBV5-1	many	CASSLALPGTGAYEQYF	TGCGCCAGCAGCTTGGCCCTCCCCGGGACAGGGGCCTACGAGCAGTACTTC
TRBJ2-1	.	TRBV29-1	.	CSVVSPVSNNEQFF	TGCAGCGTTGTCTCGCCCGTAAGTAATAATGAGCAGTTCTTC
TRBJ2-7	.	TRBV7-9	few	CASSLITGEQYF	TGTGCCAGCAGCTTAATAACGGGGGAGCAGTACTTC
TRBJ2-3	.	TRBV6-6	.	CASSYTLATDTQYF	TGTGCCAGCAGTTACACACTAGCTACAGATACGCAGTATTTT
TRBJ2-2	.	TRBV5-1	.	CASSFHGDPNTGELFF	TGCGCCAGCAGCTTTCACGGGGACCCGAACACCGGGGAGCTGTTTTTT
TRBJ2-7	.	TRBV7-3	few	CAGSSNLGRGEQYF	TGTGCCGGCAGCTCCAATCTCGGACGGGGCGAGCAGTACTTC
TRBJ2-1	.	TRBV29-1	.	CSVERPAAYNEQFF	TGCAGCGTTGAAAGACCAGCGGCCTACAATGAGCAGTTCTTC
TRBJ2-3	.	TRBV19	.	CASSPRSATQYF	TGTGCCAGTAGTCCCAGGTCTGCGACGCAGTATTTT
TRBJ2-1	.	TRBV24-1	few	CATSTSPRNEQFF	TGTGCCACCAGTACTAGCCCCCGGAATGAGCAGTTCTTC
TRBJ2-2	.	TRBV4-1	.	CASRSWRGTAPNTGELFF	TGCGCCAGCAGATCATGGCGCGGGACGGCACCGAACACCGGGGAGCTGTTTTTT
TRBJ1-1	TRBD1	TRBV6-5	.	CASSYATGGKVEAFF	TGTGCCAGCAGTTACGCTACAGGGGGCAAGGTTGAAGCTTTCTTT
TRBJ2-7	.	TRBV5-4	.	CTSSSSANYEQYF	TGTACCAGCAGCTCATCAGCAAACTACGAGCAGTACTTC
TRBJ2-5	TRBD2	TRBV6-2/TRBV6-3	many	CASREAGGDGETQYF	TGTGCCAGCAGAGAAGCGGGAGGAGACGGAGAGACCCAGTACTTC
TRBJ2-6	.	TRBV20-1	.	CSARDLGDGSGANVLTF	TGCAGTGCTAGAGATCTAGGGGATGGGTCTGGGGCCAACGTCCTGACTTTC
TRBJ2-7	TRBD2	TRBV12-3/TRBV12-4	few	CASSSPSGSYEQYF	TGTGCCAGCAGTTCTCCTAGCGGCTCCTACGAGCAGTACTTC
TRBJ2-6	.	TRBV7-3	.	CARSTGPTISGANVLTF	TGTGCCCGCAGCACGGGACCAACTATCTCTGGGGCCAACGTCCTGACTTTC
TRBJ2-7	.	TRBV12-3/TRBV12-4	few	CASSLSGWGSSSYEQYF	TGTGCCAGCAGTTTATCTGGGTGGGGGAGTAGCTCCTACGAGCAGTACTTC